The 11 T cell receptor beta chains listed next were all sequenced from one sample in a study of CD8+ T cells in alopecia areata. The sequencing template was cDNA reverse transcribed from extracted RNA. Generated by immunoSEQ multiplex PCR, the TCRdb table keeps only in-frame clones and is missing some. Altogether some 120,000 clones are present, less than 75% being singletons, with the ten largest covering 10% to 15%. Treatment reported: oral pan-JAK inhibitor, 5-10 mg twice daily. This specimen consisted of CD8+ T cells sorted from blood, obtained at week 24, from a patient treated with tofacitinib. The receptors were sampled from a human donor with alopecia areata.

This clone was seen more than once but under ten times. The chain couples TRBV27 to TRBJ2-1; D might be TRBD1 or TRBD2, each matching 5 bases. Per the germline V gene, CDR1 is MNHEY and CDR2 is SMNVEV (reference sequence). V gave up 0 bases and J gave up 0 bases, with 12 bases separating them. The CDR3 is 17 residues long. The CDR3 region has the DNA TGTGCCAGCAGTTTATCGCTGGGGGATAGCTCCTACAATGAGCAGTTCTTC. Protein product: CASSLSLGDSSYNEQFF.

The chain combines TRBV15 with TRBJ2-2; D gene unclear. V was cut by 0 bases and J by 7 bases, with 12 bases left in between. This CDR3 is built from 15 residues. CDR1 LNHNV and CDR2 YYDKDF come from the germline V gene (reference sequence). The CDR3 sequence: CATSRDLFDGGELFF. The CDR3 nucleotides read TGTGCCACCAGCAGAGATCTGTTCGACGGCGGGGAGCTGTTTTTT.

This clone turned up a few times. The V and J genes are TRBV23-1 and TRBJ2-1, with D tentatively TRBD1 (6 bases). TRBV23-1 is an open reading frame whose function is uncertain. This CDR3 spans 14 amino acids. V gave up 0 bases and J gave up 7 bases, with 10 bases separating them. The CDR3 DNA sequence: TGCGCCAGCAGTCAATCACCTGACAGGAATGAGCAGTTCTTC. Protein: CASSQSPDRNEQFF.

This clone was seen more than once but under ten times. V usage is TRBV4-1 and J usage is TRBJ2-5; maybe TRBD2 (6 bases). With 4 bases removed from V and 5 bases from J, the gap between germline ends came to 11 bases. The CDR3 length is 13 residues. CDR1 and CDR2 (germline): MGHRA, YSYEKL. The CDR3: CASSLGLMETQYF. The DNA for the CDR3 is TGCGCCAGCAGCCTCGGACTAATGGAGACCCAGTACTTC.

This clone occurred a few times. The chain recombines TRBV29-1 with TRBJ1-1; TRBD1 aligns across 7 bases. V trimming: 4 bases; J trimming: 0 bases; junction bases outside the gene matches: 5. The CDR3 extends over 14 amino acids. Germline CDR1 is SQVTM and CDR2 is ANQGSEA. CDR3 residues: CSVGGQPMNTEAFF. In DNA, the CDR3 is TGCAGCGTTGGGGGACAGCCCATGAACACTGAAGCTTTCTTT. The whole variable domain, filled in from reference TRBV29-1 and TRBJ1-1, reads SAVISQKPSRDICQRGTSLTIQCQVDSQVTMMFWYRQQPGQSLTLIATANQGSEATYESGFVIDKFPISRPNLTFSTLTVSNMSPEDSSIYLCSVGGQPMNTEAFFGQGTRLTVV.

This chain links TRBV5-5 with TRBJ1-1; D remains unclear. Trimming stripped 1 base from V and 4 bases from J, with 11 bases between. This CDR3 contains 14 residues. Germline CDR1 is SGHKS and CDR2 is YYEKEE (reference sequence). CDR3 region: CASSLRQALTEAFF. Written as DNA, the CDR3 is TGTGCCAGCAGCTTGAGGCAGGCACTCACTGAAGCTTTCTTT.

This clone was detected a few times. V and J are TRBV6-5 and TRBJ2-7; 7 nucleotides line up with TRBD1. V trimming: 6 bases; J trimming: 1 base; junction bases outside the gene matches: 6. There are 14 residues in the CDR3. Per germline, CDR1 MNHEY and CDR2 SVGAGI. CDR3 coding DNA: TGTGCCAGCAGCTGGGACAGCATTTCCTACGAGCAGTACTTC. Protein product: CASSWDSISYEQYF.

This chain uses TRBV13 with TRBJ2-4; TRBD1 matches at 7 bases. Germline CDR1 is PRHDT and CDR2 is FYEKMQ (reference sequence). CDR3 length: 14 amino acids. V shed 5 bases, J shed 1 base, and the junction held 2 bases outside the gene matches. CDR3 protein: CASSPTGAKNIQYF. CDR3 nucleotides: TGTGCCAGCAGCCCGACAGGGGCCAAAAACATTCAGTACTTC.

This clone was seen only a few times. The rearrangement uses TRBV29-1 and TRBJ2-1; the match to TRBD2 covers 11 bases. CDR3 size: 13 residues. The germline gives CDR1 SQVTM, CDR2 ANQGSEA. V lost 5 bases and J lost 9; bases outside the gene matches: 6. CDR3: CSVLAGGLGEQFF. In nucleotides, the CDR3 is TGCAGCGTTTTAGCGGGGGGGCTCGGTGAGCAGTTCTTC.

The chain carries TRBV4-1 and TRBJ2-1; D is perhaps TRBD2 (5 bases). V shed 1 base and J shed 5 bases, with 12 bases lying between them. The germline CDR1 and CDR2 sequences are MGHRA and YSYEKL. The length of the CDR3 is 15 residues. This CDR3 is CASSQAPRADNEQFF. The CDR3 bases are TGCGCCAGCAGCCAAGCTCCGAGGGCGGACAATGAGCAGTTCTTC.

The V call is TRBV4-1, the J call TRBJ1-5; D perhaps matches TRBD1 (6 bases). Germline CDR1 reads MGHRA; CDR2 reads YSYEKL. V lost 3 bases, J lost 0 bases, and 15 bases lay in between. There are 17 residues in the CDR3. CDR3 amino acids: CASSQYYRDDSNQPQHF. Written as DNA, the CDR3 is TGCGCCAGCAGCCAGTACTACAGGGATGATAGCAATCAGCCCCAGCATTTT.